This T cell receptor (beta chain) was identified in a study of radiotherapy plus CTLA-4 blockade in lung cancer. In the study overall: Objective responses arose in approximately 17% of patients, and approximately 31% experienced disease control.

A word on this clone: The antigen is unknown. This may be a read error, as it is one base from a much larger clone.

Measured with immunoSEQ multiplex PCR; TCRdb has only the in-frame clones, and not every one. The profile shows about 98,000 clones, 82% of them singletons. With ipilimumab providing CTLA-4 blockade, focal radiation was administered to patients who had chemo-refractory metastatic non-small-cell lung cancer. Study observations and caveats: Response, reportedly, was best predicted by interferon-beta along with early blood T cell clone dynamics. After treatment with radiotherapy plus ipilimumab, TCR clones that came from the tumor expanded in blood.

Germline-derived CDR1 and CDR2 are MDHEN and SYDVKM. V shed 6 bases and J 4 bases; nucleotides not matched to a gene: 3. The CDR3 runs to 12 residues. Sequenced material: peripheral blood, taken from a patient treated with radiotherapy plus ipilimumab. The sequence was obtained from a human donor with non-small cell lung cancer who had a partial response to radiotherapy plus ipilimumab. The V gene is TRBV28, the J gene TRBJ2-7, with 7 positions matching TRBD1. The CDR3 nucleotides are TGTGCCAGCAGCTCGACAGGGTACGAGCAGTACTTC. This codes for CASSSTGYEQYF. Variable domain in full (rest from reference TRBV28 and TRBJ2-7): DVKVTQSSRYLVKRTGEKVFLECVQDMDHENMFWYRQDPGLGLRLIYFSYDVKMKEKGDIPEGYSVSREKKERFSLILESASTNQTSMYLCASSSTGYEQYFGPGTRLTVT.